What follows describes a single T cell receptor (beta chain). The antigen remains unidentified. The sample comes from a study of cytomegalovirus exposure and HLA in healthy donors. PCR primers comprised 60 Vbeta and 13 Jbeta primers. Sequencing was performed with immunoSEQ multiplex PCR; in TCRdb, only in-frame clones are kept and a portion is missing. The ten top clones account for 3.5% to 4.5%, within a sample of tens of thousands of clones. The J segment lost 4 bases and the V segment lost 0 bases, leaving 1 base of the junction unmatched. Germline V gives CDR1 SGHDT, CDR2 YYEEEE. The CDR3 is 15 amino acids. Study results and limitations: In a later analysis, compared with equally common non-associated chains, HLA-associated beta chains were more expanded. Segments of the TCR beta V type were, in most cases, productive about 90% or about 30% of the time in an earlier analysis.

The material sequenced was PBMCs. The clonotype was recovered from a man aged 18 to 35 in good health and CMV-seropositive. The chain employs TRBV5-6 and TRBJ2-3; TRBD1 matches at 11 bases. CDR3 sequence: CASSLGTGGSDTQYF. The CDR3 nucleotides read TGTGCCAGCAGCTTGGGGACAGGGGGCTCAGATACGCAGTATTTT.